One sample yielded the 5 T cell receptor beta chains listed below, sequenced in a study of T cell responses to AZD1222 COVID-19 vaccine. This table comes from immunoSEQ multiplex PCR, and its TCRdb copy is limited to in-frame clones, with some not included. In the table there are over 100,000 clones, around 90% of which are singletons. The starting material was peripheral blood, obtained 28 days after the second AZD1222 dose. These receptors were obtained from an adult who received the AZD1222 COVID-19 vaccine.

The gene calls are TRBV2 and TRBJ2-1; 8 bases line up with TRBD1. The CDR3 runs 14 residues. Unmatched junction bases numbered 4, after V lost 8 bases and J lost 1 base. Germline-derived CDR1 and CDR2 are SNHLY and FYNNEI. CDR3 bases: TGTGCCAGCTACGGACAGGGTTCCTACAATGAGCAGTTCTTC. Protein sequence: CASYGQGSYNEQFF. Drawing the rest from reference TRBV2 and TRBJ2-1, the complete variable domain is EPEVTQTPSHQVTQMGQEVILRCVPISNHLYFYWYRQILGQKVEFLVSFYNNEISEKSEIFDDQFSVERPDGSNFTLKIRSTKLEDSAMYFCASYGQGSYNEQFFGPGTRLTVL.

This chain connects TRBV7-9 to TRBJ2-7, with 8 nucleotides matching TRBD1. This CDR3 region has 16 residues. J was trimmed by 0 bases and V by 4 bases; bases with no gene match: 8. The V gene's germline CDR1 is SEHNR and CDR2 FQNEAQ (reference sequence). In DNA, the CDR3 is TGTGCCAGCAGCTCCAGGACAGGGAATAGCTCCTACGAGCAGTACTTC. Translating it yields CASSSRTGNSSYEQYF.

The chain employs TRBV30 and TRBJ2-5; D is uncertain. CDR1 GTSNPN and CDR2 SVGIG come from the germline V gene (reference sequence). V was shortened by 5 bases and J by 4 bases, with 8 bases between the two germline ends. The CDR3 is 11 residues long. In nucleotides, the CDR3 is TGTGCCTGGTCTAGTGGAGAGACCCAGTACTTC. Translating it yields CAWSSGETQYF.

This clone showed up just once. The rearrangement links TRBV7-6 to TRBJ1-5; possible D gene TRBD1, 5 bases. There are 14 residues in the CDR3. Germline-derived CDR1 and CDR2 are SGHVS and FNYEAQ. The V gene lost 4 bases and the J gene lost 2 bases, with 9 bases spanning the gap. The CDR3: CASSWGEGNQPQHF. CDR3 bases: TGTGCCAGCAGCTGGGGGGAGGGCAATCAGCCCCAGCATTTT.

This chain joins TRBV4-2 and TRBJ2-7; 12 bases map to TRBD2. The CDR3 consists of 16 residues. CDR1 and CDR2 (germline): LGHNA, YNFKEQ. Germline trimming cut 0 bases from V and 7 bases from J; bases unmatched to any gene: 7. CDR3 sequence (DNA): TGTGCCAGCAGCCAAGATAGACTAGCGGGAGCTGGAGAGCAGTACTTC. Its protein is CASSQDRLAGAGEQYF.